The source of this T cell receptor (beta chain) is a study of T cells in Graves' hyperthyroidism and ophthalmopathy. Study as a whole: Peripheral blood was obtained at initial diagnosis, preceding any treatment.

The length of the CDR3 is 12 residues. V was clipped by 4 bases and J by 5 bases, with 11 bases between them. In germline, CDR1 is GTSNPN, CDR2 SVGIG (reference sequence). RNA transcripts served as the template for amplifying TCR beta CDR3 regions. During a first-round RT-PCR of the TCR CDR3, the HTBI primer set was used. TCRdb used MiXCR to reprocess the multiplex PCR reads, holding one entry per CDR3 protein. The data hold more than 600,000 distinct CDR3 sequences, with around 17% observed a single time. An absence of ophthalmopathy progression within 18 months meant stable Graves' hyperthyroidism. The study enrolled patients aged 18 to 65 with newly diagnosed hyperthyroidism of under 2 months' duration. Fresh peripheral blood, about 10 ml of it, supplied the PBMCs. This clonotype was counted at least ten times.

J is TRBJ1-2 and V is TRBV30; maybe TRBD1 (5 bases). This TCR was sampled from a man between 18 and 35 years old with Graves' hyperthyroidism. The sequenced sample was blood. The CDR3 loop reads CAWTPGGYGYTF. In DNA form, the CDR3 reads TGTGCCTGGACCCCCGGGGGTTATGGCTACACCTTC.